Listed below are T cell receptor beta chains from one sample, sequenced in a study of blood T cell repertoires in COVID-19. Libraries were prepared by immunoSEQ multiplex PCR; TCRdb keeps only in-frame clonotypes and omits some of them. The data hold tens of thousands of clones, with roughly nine tenths observed a single time. The specimen was peripheral blood. These receptors all come from a woman older than 75 with acute or convalescent COVID-19. The CDR3 runs from the conserved cysteine through the conserved F or W.

>TRBV18|TRBJ1-5|15
CASSPRDNGNQPQHF
>TRBV5-1|TRBJ2-7|13
CASSLPTSYEQYF
>TRBV19|TRBJ2-5|14
CATSRDREQETQYF
>TRBV10-2|TRBJ2-1|12
CASSEVVARQFF
>TRBV6-5|TRBJ1-1|14
CASSFGRLNTEAFF
>TRBV5-1|TRBJ1-2|13
CASSDTTNYGYTF
>TRBV7-8|TRBJ2-2|13
CASSLDRAGELFF
>TRBV6-1|TRBJ1-2|11
CASSDHYGYTF
>TRBV19|TRBJ1-6|14
CASSIAGLNSPLHF
>TRBV15|TRBJ2-3|17
CATSRVGSGASTDTQYF
>TRBV10-3|TRBJ1-1|13
CAIRDRPNTEAFF
>TRBV27|TRBJ1-1|14
CASKGRGLGTEAFF
>TRBV2|TRBJ2-3|15
CASKELALNTDTQYF
>TRBV5-1|TRBJ2-1|16
CASSRGGPSGYNEQFF
>TRBV2|TRBJ1-2|11
CASSVGGGYTF
>TRBV4-2|TRBJ1-1|16
CASSHSLREQNTEAFF
>TRBV7-2|TRBJ1-6|14
CASSLVGTGSPLHF
>TRBV16|TRBJ2-3|15
CASSLGQGASDTQYF
>TRBV10-2|TRBJ2-7|14
CASSSAGVGYEQYF
>TRBV6-6|TRBJ2-2|15
CASSYGTPNTGELFF
>TRBV6-5|TRBJ1-3|15
CASRAAGGGGNTIYF
>TRBV19|TRBJ1-3|14
CASRAQGTGNTIYF
>TRBV5-5|TRBJ2-2|15
CASSLLGSASGELFF
>TRBV4-1|TRBJ2-6|16
CASRKEGNSGANVLTF
>TRBV20-1|TRBJ1-2|14
CSASAIQGARGYTF
>TRBV19|TRBJ2-1|16
CASSFFAPEKYNEQFF
>TRBV7-8|TRBJ2-5|15
CASSLASGGEETQYF
>TRBV6-5|TRBJ2-3|15
CASSYSGTSTDTQYF
>TRBV6-6|TRBJ1-3|12
CASSSGGNTIYF
>TRBV4-1|TRBJ2-7|16
CASSQDLVEVSYEQYF
>TRBV6-1|TRBJ2-7|17
CASSDSYRDRGRNEQYF
>TRBV11-2|TRBJ2-7|14
CASSLDVAPYEQYF
>TRBV5-1|TRBJ2-1|14
CASSFQGINNEQFF
>TRBV11-3|TRBJ1-2|12
CASSRTGGHIFF
>TRBV12-3/TRBV12-4|TRBJ2-1|12
CASSLEVAEQFF
>TRBV28|TRBJ1-5|16
CASSLDYGAQGQPQHF
>TRBV28|TRBJ2-6|19
CASSSSAPGGNSGANVLTF
>TRBV4-1|TRBJ2-1|13
CASSQVTGDEQFF
>TRBV7-9|TRBJ1-2|14
CASSPRDGSYGYTF
>TRBV7-9|TRBJ2-6|17
CASSTASGFSGANVLTF
>TRBV18|TRBJ1-2|15
CASSPTGTGGDGYTF
>TRBV6-6|TRBJ2-3|18
CASSRRGRGDSVADTQYF
>TRBV5-4|TRBJ1-2|16
CASHTRTARATEGYTF
>TRBV5-1|TRBJ2-5|15
CASSSLGQGGETQYF
>TRBV11-2|TRBJ2-3|15
CASSTDRGSTDTQYF
>TRBV5-5|TRBJ1-5|15
CASSLGAGVGQPQHF
>TRBV15|TRBJ1-1|14
CATSRKLMNTEAFF
>TRBV7-2|TRBJ2-5|15
CASSSLGQGWETQYF
>TRBV5-1|TRBJ2-1|13
CASSLSSGQEQFF
>TRBV5-6|TRBJ2-4|15
CASSRTGVSGNIQYF
>TRBV7-6|TRBJ2-3|15
CASSLTPAEGDTQYF